This TCR beta chain emerged from a study of T cell clusters in autoimmune cytopenias. Overall study results and limits: Primary autoimmune cytopenia patients seemingly lacked the physiological T cell clusters found in healthy donors.

The CDR3 has 18 residues. CDR1 and CDR2 (germline): SGHKS, YYEKEE (reference sequence). One tube held mixed TRB-A and TRB-B primer pools for touch-down PCR. TCRdb reanalyzed the multiplex PCR reads, giving one entry per CDR3 protein sequence and no DNA. Listed are about 8,200 distinct CDR3 sequences; 28% falls within the top ten. TRB was amplified from about 260 ng of peripheral blood genomic DNA per sample. As concerns this clonotype: Antigen unknown.

The specimen sequenced was peripheral blood. The gene calls are TRBV5-5 and TRBJ2-6; TCRdb gives TRBD1 as the D gene, but with no DNA this cannot be confirmed. The receptor was derived from a human donor with an autoimmune cytopenia or autoimmune hepatitis (not recorded which). The CDR3 spells CASSNQQGSDSGANVLTF.